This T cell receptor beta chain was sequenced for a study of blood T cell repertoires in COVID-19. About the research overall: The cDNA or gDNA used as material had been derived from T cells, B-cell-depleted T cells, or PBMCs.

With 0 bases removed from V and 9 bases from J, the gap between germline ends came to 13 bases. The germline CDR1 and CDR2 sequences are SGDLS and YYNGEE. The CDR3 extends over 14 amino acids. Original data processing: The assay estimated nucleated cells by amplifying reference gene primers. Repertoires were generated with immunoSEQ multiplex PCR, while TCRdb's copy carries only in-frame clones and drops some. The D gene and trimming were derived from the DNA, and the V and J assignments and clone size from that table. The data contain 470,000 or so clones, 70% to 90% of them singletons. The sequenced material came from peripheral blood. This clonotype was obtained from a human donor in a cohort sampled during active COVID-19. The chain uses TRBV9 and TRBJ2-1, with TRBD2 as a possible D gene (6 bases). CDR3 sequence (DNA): TGTGCCAGCAGCGTAGAAACTAGCTTGGGTGAGCAGTTCTTC. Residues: CASSVETSLGEQFF.